This is a list of T cell receptor beta chains from one sample in a study of shared clonotypes between healthy human individuals. The method was immunoSEQ multiplex PCR; TCRdb's version includes in-frame clones alone and lacks a portion of them. The data show about 2.4 million clones, more than 85% seen once. Sequenced input: naive CD4+ T cells from PBMCs. The origin of the receptors is a man aged 18 to 30 in good health. Some clones in this sample may be carry-over from other donors' samples. Each CDR3 is given with its conserved first and last residue. The D gene is left open where the match is weak. Some rows have no size entry. The others give once, few or many, or a class for an expanded clone.

clone_size j_call v_call d_call cdr3_aa cdr3_nt
- TRBJ2-2 TRBV6-1 - CASSQAWAGELFF TGTGCCAGCAGCCAGGCTTGGGCCGGGGAGCTGTTTTTT
- TRBJ2-3 TRBV28 - CASSTLGTSSTDTQYF TGTGCCAGCAGTACCCTTGGGACGTCTAGCACAGATACGCAGTATTTT
- TRBJ1-1 TRBV7-3 - CASSPMGSLNTEAFF TGTGCCAGCAGCCCTATGGGCAGTCTGAACACTGAAGCTTTCTTT
once TRBJ1-3 TRBV21-1 - CASSTPGQGLGNTIYF TGTGCCAGCAGCACACCGGGACAGGGTCTTGGAAACACCATATATTTT
- TRBJ2-5 TRBV11-3 TRBD2 CASSPGLAGTGETQYF TGTGCCAGCAGCCCAGGACTAGCGGGAACTGGAGAGACCCAGTACTTC
- TRBJ2-1 TRBV2 - CASSDFRSARGSKDEQFF TGTGCCAGCAGTGATTTTCGATCCGCTCGTGGGAGTAAGGATGAGCAGTTCTTC
once TRBJ1-2 TRBV7-3 TRBD1 CASSAGQGVYGYTF TGTGCCAGCAGCGCGGGACAGGGGGTCTATGGCTACACCTTC
once TRBJ2-2 TRBV10-1 - CASSGERPINTGELFF TGCGCCAGCAGTGGAGAGAGGCCGATTAACACCGGGGAGCTGTTTTTT
- TRBJ2-7 TRBV18 TRBD2 CASSPLGLAGAYEQYF TGTGCCAGCTCACCACTTGGACTAGCGGGGGCCTACGAGCAGTACTTC
- TRBJ2-5 TRBV4-2 - CASSRDREGKETQYF TGTGCCAGCAGCCGAGACCGGGAAGGCAAAGAGACCCAGTACTTC
- TRBJ1-1 TRBV11-2 TRBD1 CASSFQRQGTEAFF TGTGCCAGCAGCTTCCAGCGACAGGGTACTGAAGCTTTCTTT
few TRBJ1-5 TRBV4-2 - CASSQGQSFKPQHF TGTGCCAGCAGCCAAGGACAGAGTTTCAAGCCCCAGCATTTT
- TRBJ2-3 TRBV7-9 - CASSLARAGSPTDTQYF TGTGCCAGCAGCTTAGCCAGGGCAGGATCCCCTACAGATACGCAGTATTTT
- TRBJ1-2 TRBV12-5 TRBD1 CASGLTGEYGYTF TGTGCTAGTGGTTTGACAGGGGAGTACGGCTACACCTTC
- TRBJ2-3 TRBV29-1 - CSAAKAGLSTDTQYF TGCAGCGCCGCGAAAGCGGGCCTAAGCACAGATACGCAGTATTTT
- TRBJ1-1 TRBV18 TRBD1 CASSPRVGQGGTEAFF TGTGCCAGCTCACCAAGGGTTGGACAGGGGGGAACTGAAGCTTTCTTT
- TRBJ2-7 TRBV18 TRBD1 CASSPLGQGFYEQYF TGTGCCAGCTCACCACTGGGACAGGGGTTCTACGAGCAGTACTTC
- TRBJ2-3 TRBV7-3 TRBD2 CASSLTSGGAYTDTQYF TGTGCCAGCAGCTTAACGTCCGGGGGGGCTTACACAGATACGCAGTATTTT
- TRBJ2-1 TRBV5-1 TRBD2 CASSPSGAGGPNEQFF TGCGCCAGCAGCCCCTCAGGGGCGGGAGGGCCAAATGAGCAGTTCTTC
- TRBJ2-1 TRBV7-3 TRBD1 CASSPPGQGLSGGGNEQFF TGTGCCAGCAGTCCCCCGGGACAGGGGTTATCGGGAGGGGGCAATGAGCAGTTCTTC
- TRBJ2-1 TRBV9 - CASSVVAGSYNEQFF TGTGCCAGCAGCGTAGTGGCAGGGTCCTACAATGAGCAGTTCTTC
- TRBJ2-1 TRBV27 - CASSLIRLGFDEQFF TGTGCCAGCAGTTTAATTCGTCTAGGATTCGACGAGCAGTTCTTC
- TRBJ1-5 TRBV19 - CASSGSRGDQPQHF TGTGCCAGTAGTGGGTCAAGGGGGGATCAGCCCCAGCATTTT
once TRBJ2-7 TRBV5-5 - CASSFSIRDLSGYEQYF TGTGCCAGCAGCTTCTCCATCCGGGACCTGAGTGGCTACGAGCAGTACTTC
- TRBJ2-1 TRBV18 TRBD1 CASSSRGQVGYNEQFF TGTGCCAGCTCATCTAGGGGACAGGTCGGGTACAATGAGCAGTTCTTC
- TRBJ1-1 TRBV28 - CASFRGTANTEAFF TGTGCCAGCTTTCGAGGAACGGCGAACACTGAAGCTTTCTTT
- TRBJ1-2 TRBV5-4 TRBD1 CASSADRGQGYTF TGTGCCAGCAGCGCAGACAGGGGGCAAGGCTACACCTTC
- TRBJ1-4 TRBV5-1 - CASSLAVFSTNEKLFF TGCGCCAGCAGCTTGGCGGTGTTTTCAACTAATGAAAAACTGTTTTTT
once TRBJ2-2 TRBV11-1 TRBD2 CASSYWTSARFANTGELFF TGTGCCAGCAGCTACTGGACTAGCGCCAGATTCGCGAACACCGGGGAGCTGTTTTTT
once TRBJ2-7 TRBV5-6 - CASSLGLQYEQYF TGTGCCAGCAGCTTGGGCTTGCAATACGAGCAGTACTTC
once TRBJ2-2 TRBV28 - CASRRSDPRELFF TGTGCCAGCAGGCGCTCGGACCCAAGAGAGCTGTTTTTT
once TRBJ1-1 TRBV28 - CASSGVFMNTEAFF TGTGCCAGCAGTGGGGTCTTCATGAACACTGAAGCTTTCTTT
- TRBJ1-1 TRBV29-1 TRBD1 CSVAGQGTGRAFF TGCAGCGTTGCGGGACAGGGGACCGGTCGAGCTTTCTTT
few TRBJ2-1 TRBV7-3 - CASSLDGNSNEQFF TGTGCCAGCAGCTTAGACGGGAATAGCAATGAGCAGTTCTTC
- TRBJ2-3 TRBV29-1 - CSVRGLTITDTQYF TGCAGCGTCAGGGGACTTACCATCACAGATACGCAGTATTTT
- TRBJ2-1 TRBV5-1 TRBD2 CASSFLAGAEGNEQFF TGCGCCAGCAGCTTCCTAGCGGGGGCGGAAGGCAATGAGCAGTTCTTC
- TRBJ2-3 TRBV7-2 - CASSPRVDTQYF TGTGCCAGCAGCCCCCGGGTGGATACGCAGTATTTT
- TRBJ2-7 TRBV7-8 TRBD1 CASSLVRGLYEQYF TGTGCCAGCAGCTTAGTCAGGGGGCTCTACGAGCAGTACTTC
- TRBJ2-7 TRBV6-5 - CASTRTVSSYEQYF TGTGCCAGCACCCGGACCGTTAGCTCCTACGAGCAGTACTTC
- TRBJ2-3 TRBV28 TRBD1 CASSTAGTGDVDTQYF TGTGCCAGCAGTACCGCCGGGACAGGGGATGTAGATACGCAGTATTTT
- TRBJ2-1 TRBV12-5 TRBD2 CASAPTGLAGGEQFF TGTGCTAGTGCCCCGACGGGACTAGCGGGAGGTGAGCAGTTCTTC
- TRBJ2-7 TRBV6-5 TRBD1 CASSPGTGAEQYF TGTGCCAGCAGCCCCGGGACAGGGGCCGAGCAGTACTTC
once TRBJ1-6 TRBV5-4 - CASSLALGDSPLHF TGTGCCAGCAGCTTGGCCTTGGGGGACTCACCCCTCCACTTT
- TRBJ1-1 TRBV27 - CASAARGVPEAFF TGTGCCAGCGCAGCCAGGGGCGTACCTGAAGCTTTCTTT
- TRBJ2-5 TRBV18 TRBD1 CASSPGDRGKETQYF TGTGCCAGCTCACCAGGGGACAGGGGAAAAGAGACCCAGTACTTC
- TRBJ2-1 TRBV5-1 TRBD1 CASSLGTGLYNEQFF TGCGCCAGCAGCTTAGGGACAGGGCTCTACAATGAGCAGTTCTTC
- TRBJ2-5 TRBV29-1 - CSVEPAPGAGTQETQYF TGCAGCGTTGAACCAGCCCCTGGCGCGGGGACGCAAGAGACCCAGTACTTC
once TRBJ2-7 TRBV29-1 TRBD1 CSVHGQGGFSYEQYF TGCAGCGTCCATGGACAGGGTGGATTTTCCTACGAGCAGTACTTC
- TRBJ1-2 TRBV29-1 - CSVGGQWDYGYTF TGCAGCGTTGGCGGACAGTGGGACTATGGCTACACCTTC
- TRBJ1-6 TRBV27 TRBD1 CASSGHRGTNNSPLHF TGTGCCAGCAGTGGGCACAGGGGGACAAATAATTCACCCCTCCACTTT
- TRBJ2-4 TRBV19 - CASSPTRQTAKNIQYF TGTGCCAGTAGTCCAACCCGGCAGACAGCCAAAAACATTCAGTACTTC
- TRBJ2-7 TRBV30 - CAWSVHRGYEQYF TGTGCCTGGAGTGTACATCGGGGCTACGAGCAGTACTTC
- TRBJ2-7 TRBV9 - CASSVNVVTEQYF TGTGCCAGCAGCGTAAACGTAGTAACCGAGCAGTACTTC
- TRBJ2-7 TRBV29-1 TRBD1 CSVEVGTGPYEQYF TGCAGCGTTGAGGTAGGGACAGGGCCCTACGAGCAGTACTTC
- TRBJ1-2 TRBV5-4 - CASSPTGRGGSYGYTF TGTGCCAGCAGCCCGACAGGACGGGGGGGGAGTTATGGCTACACCTTC
- TRBJ1-2 TRBV28 - CASQAANYGYTF TGTGCCAGCCAGGCCGCTAACTATGGCTACACCTTC
- TRBJ2-1 TRBV25-1 TRBD2 CASSEFGNGAGEKNEQFF TGTGCCAGCAGTGAATTTGGGAATGGAGCGGGAGAAAAAAATGAGCAGTTCTTC
- TRBJ2-3 TRBV7-6 - CASSPRGTDTQYF TGTGCCAGCAGCCCCAGAGGCACAGATACGCAGTATTTT
- TRBJ2-5 TRBV5-1 TRBD1 CASSYGQGEGTQYF TGCGCCAGCAGCTACGGACAGGGTGAGGGGACCCAGTACTTC